This T cell receptor beta chain came from a study of blood T cell repertoires in COVID-19. Libraries were prepared by immunoSEQ multiplex PCR; TCRdb keeps only in-frame clonotypes and omits some of them. This table holds fewer than 300,000 clones, roughly 87% found once. The CDR3 is 14 amino acids. Trimming took off 8 bases at V and 1 base at J, with 14 bases between the two ends. Germline V gives CDR1 SEHNR, CDR2 FQNEAQ (reference sequence). The chain has TRBV7-9 and TRBJ1-1, with D possibly TRBD1 on 6 matching bases. Sequencing was performed on peripheral blood. The source of this sequence is a human donor in a cohort sampled during active COVID-19. DNA for the CDR3: TGTGCCAGCCGCCAGGGGACGGCGAACACTGAAGCTTTCTTT. Residues: CASRQGTANTEAFF.